This T cell receptor beta chain was sequenced in a study of cytomegalovirus exposure and HLA in healthy donors. This CDR3 contains 13 residues. Germline CDR1 ENHRY, CDR2 SYGVKD. Trimming left V 9 bases short and J 7 bases short, with 19 bases between. Only a few counts were recorded for this clone. The PCR contained 60 Vbeta and 13 Jbeta primers. Assay: immunoSEQ multiplex PCR; the TCRdb copy retains only in-frame clones and omits some. The table records 82,000 or so clones, 10% of them present only once. This chain connects TRBV10-3 to TRBJ2-7; the D is unclear. The source material was PBMCs. This TCR was recovered from a man between 60 and 70 years old in good health and CMV-seropositive. CDR3 loop: CAIANQAKREQYF. As DNA, the CDR3 is TGTGCCATAGCAAACCAGGCCAAGAGAGAGCAGTACTTC.